A single sample gave rise to the 18 T cell receptor beta chains below, sequenced in a study of T cells in Graves' hyperthyroidism and ophthalmopathy. Researchers took RNA transcripts and amplified the TCR beta CDR3 regions from them. Using the HTBI primer set, a first-round RT-PCR was run on the TCR CDR3. One entry per CDR3 protein, called by TCRdb with MiXCR from the multiplex PCR reads. The sample lists 300,000 to 500,000 distinct CDR3 sequences, about 16% occurring once. Specimen: blood. All receptors derive from a woman aged 25 to 45 with Graves' hyperthyroidism.

In its sample, this clonotype was seen many times. The genes are TRBV18 and TRBJ1-1; D gene unclear. The CDR3 runs to 13 residues. V lost 1 base and J 4 bases, leaving 7 bases between the germline ends. Germline-derived CDR1 and CDR2 are KGHSH and LQKENI. This chain's CDR3 is CASSPQGGTEAFF. CDR3 DNA sequence: TGTGCCAGCTCACCACAGGGCGGCACTGAAGCTTTCTTT. Full variable domain (rest looked up from reference TRBV18 and TRBJ1-1): NAGVMQNPRHLVRRRGQEARLRCSPMKGHSHVYWYRQLPEEGLKFMVYLQKENIIDESGMPKERFSAEFPKEGPSILRIQQVVRGDSAAYFCASSPQGGTEAFFGQGTRLTVV.

The chain carries TRBV11-2 and TRBJ2-1, with D unresolved. The CDR3 length is 15 residues. Germline CDR1 is SGHAT and CDR2 is FQNNGV. V lost 3 bases and J 0 bases, leaving 9 bases between the germline ends. The CDR3 sequence: CASSFSASSYNEQFF. The CDR3 DNA reads as TGTGCCAGCAGCTTCAGCGCCAGCTCCTACAATGAGCAGTTCTTC.

In this sample, this clonotype turned up many times. The chain uses TRBV7-9 and TRBJ1-1; D not resolved. Trimming pared 1 base from V and 0 bases from J, leaving 15 bases between. The CDR3 covers 17 residues. CDR1 and CDR2 from the germline V gene are SEHNR and FQNEAQ (reference sequence). CDR3 DNA sequence: TGTGCCAGCAGCTTAGTAGGGTCGAACTTATTGAACACTGAAGCTTTCTTT. This gives the protein CASSLVGSNLLNTEAFF. Combining the CDR3 with reference TRBV7-9 and TRBJ1-1 gives the whole variable domain DTGVSQNPRHKITKRGQNVTFRCDPISEHNRLYWYRQTLGQGPEFLTYFQNEAQLEKSRLLSDRFSAERPKGSFSTLEIQRTEQGDSAMYLCASSLVGSNLLNTEAFFGQGTRLTVV.

This clonotype was picked up many times. The chain combines TRBV6-1 with TRBJ2-5, with TRBD1 identical over 9 bases. This CDR3 spans 15 amino acids. Germline CDR1 and CDR2: MNHNS and SASEGT. Germline trimming cut 7 bases from V and 5 bases from J; bases unmatched to any gene: 11. The CDR3 nucleotides are TGTGCCAGCAACAGAATGGGGACAGGGTTGGAGACCCAGTACTTC. Encoded protein: CASNRMGTGLETQYF.

This clonotype was seen ten or more times. The rearrangement joins TRBV3-1 to TRBJ2-1; TRBD2 agrees at 12 bases. Germline CDR1 LGHDT, CDR2 YNNKEL (reference sequence). This CDR3 comprises 16 residues. V was clipped by 3 bases and J by 0 bases; unmatched bases: 0. The DNA for the CDR3 is TGTGCCAGCAGCCAGGGACTAGCGGGCTCCTACAATGAGCAGTTCTTC. It is translated as CASSQGLAGSYNEQFF.

This clonotype showed up many times. CDR3 sequence (DNA): TGCGCCAGCAGCTTGACGACGGTGTCTGAAGCTTTCTTT. Its protein is CASSLTTVSEAFF. The V gene is TRBV5-1, the J gene TRBJ1-1, with D unresolved. There are 13 residues in the CDR3. CDR1 SGHRS and CDR2 YFSETQ come from the germline V gene. V gave up 1 base and J gave up 6 bases, with 10 bases separating them. Based on the CDR3 plus reference TRBV5-1 and TRBJ1-1, the full variable domain is KAGVTQTPRYLIKTRGQQVTLSCSPISGHRSVSWYQQTPGQGLQFLFEYFSETQRNKGNFPGRFSGRQFSNSRSEMNVSTLELGDSALYLCASSLTTVSEAFFGQGTRLTVV.

The table lists this clonotype with many counts. The chain recombines TRBV12-3 or TRBV12-4 with TRBJ1-5; D is possibly TRBD1 (5 bases). Trimming removed 8 bases from V and 5 bases from J, with 10 bases in between. The CDR3 is 12 residues long. CDR3 in DNA: TGTGCCAGCGGCAGGGAGGATCAGCCCCAGCATTTT. Translated, it gives CASGREDQPQHF.

The V gene is TRBV27, the J gene TRBJ2-3; 7 bases agree with TRBD2. Germline loops: CDR1 MNHEY, CDR2 SMNVEV (reference sequence). The CDR3 sequence is 17 residues long. After removal of 5 bases from V and 4 bases from J, the junction contained 15 bases not matched to a gene. CDR3 sequence reads: CASSPLIGRGISDTQYF. CDR3 bases: TGTGCCAGCAGTCCGCTTATTGGGCGGGGGATATCAGATACGCAGTATTTT.

This clonotype was seen a handful of times. The V call is TRBV7-9, the J call TRBJ2-3; D possibly corresponds to TRBD2 (5 bases). Germline V gives CDR1 SEHNR, CDR2 FQNEAQ (reference sequence). The CDR3 is 15 amino acids. V lost 1 base, J lost 0 bases, and 8 bases lay in between. The CDR3 spells CASSLDGISTDTQYF. In DNA form, the CDR3 reads TGTGCCAGCAGCTTAGACGGGATCAGCACAGATACGCAGTATTTT.

This rearrangement joins TRBV25-1 to TRBJ1-1, with a possible D match to TRBD1 (5 bases). This CDR3 is built from 16 residues. CDR1 MGHDK and CDR2 SYGVNS come from the germline V gene. V gave up 2 bases and J gave up 4 bases, with 17 bases separating them. CDR3 sequence: CASSEPGSGRGTEAFF. For the CDR3, the DNA is TGTGCCAGCAGTGAACCGGGCTCAGGAAGGGGCACTGAAGCTTTCTTT.

This clonotype was detected many times. The V call is TRBV9, the J call TRBJ2-7, with a tentative D call TRBD2 (6 bases). CDR3 size: 14 residues. Germline CDR1 SGDLS, CDR2 YYNGEE. The V and J ends lost 0 bases and 3 bases respectively, with 10 bases between them. CDR3 sequence: CASSVGGGDYEQYF. CDR3 bases: TGTGCCAGCAGCGTAGGAGGCGGGGACTACGAGCAGTACTTC.

This clonotype was recorded many times. The chain couples TRBV25-1 to TRBJ2-6, with 8 bases identical to TRBD1. The CDR3 is made up of 17 amino acids. The V gene end was trimmed by 5 bases and the J gene end by 0 bases; junction bases not matched to a gene: 6. Looked up from germline, CDR1 is MGHDK and CDR2 is SYGVNS. Here the CDR3 reads CASSPRQGISGANVLTF. In nucleotides, the CDR3 is TGTGCCAGCAGTCCACGACAGGGGATCTCTGGGGCCAACGTCCTGACTTTC.

In DNA, the CDR3 is TGTGCCAGCAGCCCCTCTCACAGCGGGAGCTTAACGTACGAGCAGTACTTC. Translated: CASSPSHSGSLTYEQYF. This chain connects TRBV27 to TRBJ2-7; the match to TRBD2 covers 8 bases. The length of the CDR3 is 17 residues. Trimming cost V 6 bases and J 4 bases; bases outside gene matches: 17. CDR1 and CDR2 (germline): MNHEY, SMNVEV (reference sequence).

This clonotype was detected many times. This rearrangement joins TRBV12-3 or TRBV12-4 to TRBJ1-5, with 9 bases identical to TRBD1. This CDR3 is 16 amino acids long. V lost 6 bases, J lost 7 bases, and 13 bases stayed unmatched. The CDR3 region is CASRAGTGTGLQPQHF. The CDR3 DNA sequence: TGTGCCAGCAGAGCCGGGACAGGGACGGGGCTACAGCCCCAGCATTTT.

This chain links TRBV6-2 or TRBV6-3 with TRBJ1-2; the D is unclear. The V gene lost 10 bases and the J gene lost 2 bases, with 17 bases spanning the gap. Germline assignment: CDR1 MNHEY and CDR2 SVGEGT. The CDR3 is 14 residues long. CDR3 residues: CATLYSEGNYGYTF. CDR3 coding DNA: TGTGCCACCCTATACAGCGAGGGCAACTATGGCTACACCTTC.

In this sample, this clonotype turned up many times. The V call is TRBV27, the J call TRBJ2-2; 10 bases line up with TRBD1. Germline loops: CDR1 MNHEY, CDR2 SMNVEV (reference sequence). CDR3 size: 15 residues. The junction had 9 bases not matched to a gene; V was cut back by 9 bases and J by 5 bases. CDR3 region: CARLLGTGATGELFF. Here the CDR3 DNA reads TGTGCCAGGCTTTTAGGGACAGGGGCAACCGGGGAGCTGTTTTTT.

In this sample, this clonotype turned up a few times. The chain combines TRBV20-1 with TRBJ2-5, with TRBD2 matching 15 bases. The V segment lost 7 bases and the J segment 3 bases; nucleotides outside the gene matches: 9. Per the germline V gene, CDR1 is DFQATT and CDR2 is SNEGSKA (reference sequence). The CDR3 totals 16 residues. CDR3 in amino acids: CSVGLAGGPREETQYF. CDR3 sequence (DNA): TGCAGTGTCGGACTAGCGGGAGGGCCGAGGGAAGAGACCCAGTACTTC.

This clonotype was counted many times. The CDR3 DNA reads as TGTGCCACCAGCAGAGCCCCGGGAGCAGGGGAGACCCAGTACTTC. Translation gives CATSRAPGAGETQYF. The gene calls are TRBV15 and TRBJ2-5, with a possible D match to TRBD2 (6 bases). V shed 1 base and J shed 5 bases, with 14 bases lying between them. The germline V gene has CDR1 LNHNV and CDR2 YYDKDF (reference sequence). This CDR3 region has 15 residues.